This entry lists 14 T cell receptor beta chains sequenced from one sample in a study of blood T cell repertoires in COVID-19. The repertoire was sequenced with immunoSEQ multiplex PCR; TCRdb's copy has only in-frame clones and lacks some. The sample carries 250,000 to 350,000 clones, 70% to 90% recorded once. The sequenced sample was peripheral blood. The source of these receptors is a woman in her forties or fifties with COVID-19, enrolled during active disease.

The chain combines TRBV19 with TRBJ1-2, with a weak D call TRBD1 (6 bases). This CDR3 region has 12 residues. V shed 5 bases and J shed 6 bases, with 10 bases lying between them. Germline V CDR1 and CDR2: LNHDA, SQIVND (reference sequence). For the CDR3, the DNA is TGTGCCAGTAGTGCAGGGGTTCATGGCTACACCTTC. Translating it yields CASSAGVHGYTF.

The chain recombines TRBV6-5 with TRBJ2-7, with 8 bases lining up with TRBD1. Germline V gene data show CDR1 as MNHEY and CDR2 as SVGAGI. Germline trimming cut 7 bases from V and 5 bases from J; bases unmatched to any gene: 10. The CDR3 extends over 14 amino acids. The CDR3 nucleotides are TGTGCCAGCACTCGCCTGCAGGGGGCCGACGAGCAGTACTTC. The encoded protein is CASTRLQGADEQYF.

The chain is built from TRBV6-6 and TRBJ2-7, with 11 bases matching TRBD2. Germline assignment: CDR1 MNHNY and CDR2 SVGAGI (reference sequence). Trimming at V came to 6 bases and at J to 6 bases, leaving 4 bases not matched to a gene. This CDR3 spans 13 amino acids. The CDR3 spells CASRTLAGGEQYF. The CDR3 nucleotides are TGTGCCAGCAGAACCCTAGCGGGAGGCGAGCAGTACTTC.

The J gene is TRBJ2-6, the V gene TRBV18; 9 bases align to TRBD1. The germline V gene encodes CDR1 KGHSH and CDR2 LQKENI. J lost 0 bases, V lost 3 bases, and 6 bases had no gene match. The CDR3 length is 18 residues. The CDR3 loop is CASSPVGTGFSGANVLTF. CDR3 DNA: TGTGCCAGCTCACCCGTCGGGACAGGGTTCTCTGGGGCCAACGTCCTGACTTTC.

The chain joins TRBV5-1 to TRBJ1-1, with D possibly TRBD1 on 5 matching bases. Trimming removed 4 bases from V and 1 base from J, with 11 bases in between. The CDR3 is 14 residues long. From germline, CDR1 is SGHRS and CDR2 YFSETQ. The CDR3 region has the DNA TGCGCCAGCAGCCCCCCCGGGGGGAACACTGAAGCTTTCTTT. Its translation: CASSPPGGNTEAFF.

DNA of the CDR3: TGTGCCAGCAGCTTGGTAGCGGCGAACACTGAAGCTTTCTTT. Protein sequence: CASSLVAANTEAFF. The rearrangement links TRBV5-5 to TRBJ1-1; no definite D call. This CDR3 has 14 amino acids. Between the trimmed V and J ends, which lost 0 bases and 1 base, there was a span of 7 bases. Per the germline V gene, CDR1 is SGHKS and CDR2 is YYEKEE (reference sequence).

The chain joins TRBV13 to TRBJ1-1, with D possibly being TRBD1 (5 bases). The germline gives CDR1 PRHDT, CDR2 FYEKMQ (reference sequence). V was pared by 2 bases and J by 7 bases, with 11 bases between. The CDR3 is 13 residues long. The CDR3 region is CASSLRQGIEAFF. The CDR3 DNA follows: TGTGCCAGCAGCTTAAGGCAGGGTATTGAAGCTTTCTTT.

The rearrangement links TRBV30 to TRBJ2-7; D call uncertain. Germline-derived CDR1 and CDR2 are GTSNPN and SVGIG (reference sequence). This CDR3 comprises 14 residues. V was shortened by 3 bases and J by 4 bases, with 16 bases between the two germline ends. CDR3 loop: CAWRPHGQIYEQYF. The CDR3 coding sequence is TGTGCCTGGAGGCCCCATGGGCAAATTTACGAGCAGTACTTC.

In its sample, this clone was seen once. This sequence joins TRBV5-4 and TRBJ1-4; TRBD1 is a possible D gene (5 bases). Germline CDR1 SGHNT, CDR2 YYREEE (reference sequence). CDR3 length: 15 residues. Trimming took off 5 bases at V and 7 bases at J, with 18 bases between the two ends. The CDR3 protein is CASRQNGAGREKLFF. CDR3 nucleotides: TGTGCCAGCAGACAGAACGGGGCGGGACGTGAAAAACTGTTTTTT.

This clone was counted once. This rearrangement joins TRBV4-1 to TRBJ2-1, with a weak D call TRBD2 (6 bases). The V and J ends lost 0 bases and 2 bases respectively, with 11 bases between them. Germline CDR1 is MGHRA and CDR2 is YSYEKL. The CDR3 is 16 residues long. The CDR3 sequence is CASSQDGGGTYNEQFF. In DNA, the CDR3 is TGCGCCAGCAGCCAAGACGGGGGAGGAACCTACAATGAGCAGTTCTTC.

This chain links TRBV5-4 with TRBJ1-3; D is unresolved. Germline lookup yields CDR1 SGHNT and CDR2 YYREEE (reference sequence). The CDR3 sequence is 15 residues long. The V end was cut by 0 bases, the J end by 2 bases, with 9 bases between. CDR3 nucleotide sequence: TGTGCCAGCAGCTTGGCATCGGTAACTGGAAACACCATATATTTT. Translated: CASSLASVTGNTIYF.

CDR3 residues: CASSLGAPKNTGELFF. The DNA for the CDR3 is TGTGCCAGCAGCTTAGGGGCTCCTAAGAACACCGGGGAGCTGTTTTTT. The rearrangement links TRBV11-3 to TRBJ2-2, with D uncertain. Germline V CDR1 and CDR2: SGHNT, YENEEA. The CDR3 runs to 16 residues. Trimming took 1 base from V and 1 from J, leaving 10 bases between them.

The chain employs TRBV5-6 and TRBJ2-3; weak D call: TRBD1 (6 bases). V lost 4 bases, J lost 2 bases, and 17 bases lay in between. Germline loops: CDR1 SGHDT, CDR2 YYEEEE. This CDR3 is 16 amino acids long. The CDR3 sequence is CASSGAGTLYTDTQYF. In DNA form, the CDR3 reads TGTGCCAGCAGCGGTGCCGGGACACTCTACACAGATACGCAGTATTTT.

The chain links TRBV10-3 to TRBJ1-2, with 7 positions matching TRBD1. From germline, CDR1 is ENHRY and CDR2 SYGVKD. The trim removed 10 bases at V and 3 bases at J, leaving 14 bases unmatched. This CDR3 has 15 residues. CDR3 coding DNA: TGTGCCAGTCTTAGGGTAGGGGGCGCGGACTATGGCTACACCTTC. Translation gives CASLRVGGADYGYTF.